This T cell receptor (beta chain) is from a study of cytomegalovirus exposure and HLA in healthy donors. Use of 60 Vbeta and 13 Jbeta primers characterized the PCR. Sequencing used immunoSEQ multiplex PCR; TCRdb keeps in-frame clones, though not all of them. The profile shows around 50,000 clones, 55% to 65% of them singletons. This CDR3 comprises 13 residues. Trimming took 8 bases from V and 4 from J, leaving 14 bases between them. The germline V gene has CDR1 SNHLY and CDR2 FYNNEI. This clone appeared once. The sample was PBMCs. This receptor was obtained from a human donor in good health. The chain carries TRBV2 and TRBJ1-1; D unclear. In DNA, the CDR3 is TGTGCCAGCGGAGGGCAGTCGGGCACTGAAGCTTTCTTT. This gives the protein CASGGQSGTEAFF. Full variable domain (missing parts from reference TRBV2 and TRBJ1-1): EPEVTQTPSHQVTQMGQEVILRCVPISNHLYFYWYRQILGQKVEFLVSFYNNEISEKSEIFDDQFSVERPDGSNFTLKIRSTKLEDSAMYFCASGGQSGTEAFFGQGTRLTVV.